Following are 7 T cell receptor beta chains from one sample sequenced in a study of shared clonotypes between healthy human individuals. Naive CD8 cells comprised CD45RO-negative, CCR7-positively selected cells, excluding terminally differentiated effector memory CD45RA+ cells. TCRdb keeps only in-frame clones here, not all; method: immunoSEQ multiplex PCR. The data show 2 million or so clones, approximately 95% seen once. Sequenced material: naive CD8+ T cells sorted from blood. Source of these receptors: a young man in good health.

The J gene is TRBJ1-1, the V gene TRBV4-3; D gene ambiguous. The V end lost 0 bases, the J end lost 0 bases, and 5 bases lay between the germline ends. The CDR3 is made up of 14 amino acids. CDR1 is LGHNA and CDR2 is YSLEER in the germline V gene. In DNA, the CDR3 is TGCGCCAGCAGCCAAGATATGGTGAACACTGAAGCTTTCTTT. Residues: CASSQDMVNTEAFF.

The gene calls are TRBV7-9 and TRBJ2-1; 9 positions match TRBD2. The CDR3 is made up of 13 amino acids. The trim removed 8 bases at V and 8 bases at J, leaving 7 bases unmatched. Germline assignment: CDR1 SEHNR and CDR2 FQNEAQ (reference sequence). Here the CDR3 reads CASGVSGGDEQFF. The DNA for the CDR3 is TGTGCCAGCGGGGTTAGCGGGGGCGATGAGCAGTTCTTC. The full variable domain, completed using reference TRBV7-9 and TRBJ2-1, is DTGVSQNPRHKITKRGQNVTFRCDPISEHNRLYWYRQTLGQGPEFLTYFQNEAQLEKSRLLSDRFSAERPKGSFSTLEIQRTEQGDSAMYLCASGVSGGDEQFFGPGTRLTVL.

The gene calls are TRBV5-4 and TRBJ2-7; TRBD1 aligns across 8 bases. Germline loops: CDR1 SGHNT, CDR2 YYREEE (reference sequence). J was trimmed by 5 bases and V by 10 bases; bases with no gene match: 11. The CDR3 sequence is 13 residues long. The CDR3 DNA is TGTGCCGGGGGCGGGACAGGAAGTAACGAGCAGTACTTC. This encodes CAGGGTGSNEQYF.

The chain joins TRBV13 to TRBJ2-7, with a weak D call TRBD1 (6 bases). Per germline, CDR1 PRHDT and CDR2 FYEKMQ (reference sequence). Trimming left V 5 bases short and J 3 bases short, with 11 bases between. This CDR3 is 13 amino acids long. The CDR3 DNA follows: TGTGCCAGCAGCGCAGGGACAAGCTACGAGCAGTACTTC. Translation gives CASSAGTSYEQYF. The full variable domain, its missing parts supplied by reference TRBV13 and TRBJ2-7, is AAGVIQSPRHLIKEKRETATLKCYPIPRHDTVYWYQQGPGQDPQFLISFYEKMQSDKGSIPDRFSAQQFSDYHSELNMSSLELGDSALYFCASSAGTSYEQYFGPGTRLTVT.

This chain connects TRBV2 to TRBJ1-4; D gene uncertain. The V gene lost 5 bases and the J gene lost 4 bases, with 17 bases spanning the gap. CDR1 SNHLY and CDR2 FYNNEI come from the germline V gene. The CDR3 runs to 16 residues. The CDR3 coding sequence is TGTGCCAGCAGTCCGGCCACCTCATCCATTAATGAAAAACTGTTTTTT. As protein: CASSPATSSINEKLFF.

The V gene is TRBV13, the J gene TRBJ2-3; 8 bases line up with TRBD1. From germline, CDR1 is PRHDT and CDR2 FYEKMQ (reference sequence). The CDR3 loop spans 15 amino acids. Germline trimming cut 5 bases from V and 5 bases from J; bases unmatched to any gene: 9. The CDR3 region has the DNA TGTGCCAGCAGCCTCAAACAGGGGGTGGAAGATACGCAGTATTTT. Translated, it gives CASSLKQGVEDTQYF.

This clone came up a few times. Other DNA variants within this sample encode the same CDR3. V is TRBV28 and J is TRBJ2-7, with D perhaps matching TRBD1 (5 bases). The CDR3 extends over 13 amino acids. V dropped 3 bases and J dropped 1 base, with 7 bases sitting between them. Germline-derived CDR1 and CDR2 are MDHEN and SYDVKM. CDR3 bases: TGTGCCAGCAGTTTCCCAGGGTCCTACGAGCAGTACTTC. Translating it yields CASSFPGSYEQYF. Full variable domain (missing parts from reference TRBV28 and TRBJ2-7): DVKVTQSSRYLVKRTGEKVFLECVQDMDHENMFWYRQDPGLGLRLIYFSYDVKMKEKGDIPEGYSVSREKKERFSLILESASTNQTSMYLCASSFPGSYEQYFGPGTRLTVT.